This is a list of T cell receptor beta chains from one sample in a study of T-cell reconstitution after alpha-beta-depleted transplantation in children. Each CDR3 protein gets one entry after TCRdb re-called the PCR reads with MiXCR. The sample contains around 500,000 distinct CDR3 sequences, 20% to 25% of which appear only once. The material sequenced was PBMCs, mostly from graft donor cells, taken 360 days after TCRalphabeta/CD19-depleted stem cell transplant. Source of these receptors: a boy under two years old who had a stem cell transplant for acute myeloid leukemia, so the T cells may come from the graft donor. Each CDR3 is given with its conserved first and last residue. D genes are given only for firm matches. Not every row has a clone size; where given, it reads once, few, many or a size class.

v_gene	abundance	j_gene	d_gene	CDR3aa	CDR3nt
TRBV6-5	NA	TRBJ1-2	TRBD1	CASSYSGTGEGYTF	TGTGCCAGCAGTTACTCAGGGACAGGGGAAGGCTACACCTTC
TRBV5-6	NA	TRBJ1-2	NA	CASSLGHSNYGYTF	TGTGCCAGCAGCTTGGGTCACTCTAACTATGGCTACACCTTC
TRBV6-5	NA	TRBJ2-5	TRBD1	CASSLIMGQGRETQYF	TGTGCCAGCAGTTTAATAATGGGACAGGGGAGAGAGACCCAGTACTTC
TRBV20-1	few	TRBJ2-2	NA	CSARDLASGPTGELFF	TGCAGTGCTAGAGATCTAGCCTCAGGGCCCACCGGGGAGCTGTTTTTT
TRBV5-1	NA	TRBJ2-7	NA	CASSLDHHSYEQYF	TGCGCCAGCAGCTTGGATCACCACTCCTACGAGCAGTACTTC
TRBV7-2	few	TRBJ2-5	TRBD1	CASSVGTGMQETQYF	TGTGCCAGCAGCGTGGGGACAGGGATGCAAGAGACCCAGTACTTC
TRBV24-1	NA	TRBJ2-3	TRBD2	CATGLASDTQYF	TGTGCCACCGGACTAGCGTCAGATACGCAGTATTTT
TRBV10-2	NA	TRBJ2-7	NA	CASSEYLARSSYEQYF	TGCGCCAGCAGTGAGTACCTAGCGAGGAGCTCCTACGAGCAGTACTTC
TRBV27	NA	TRBJ1-5	NA	CASSSPGSNQPQHF	TGTGCCAGCAGTTCCCCAGGATCTAATCAGCCCCAGCATTTT
TRBV6-2/TRBV6-3	many	TRBJ1-1	NA	CASSQTGSLMNTEAFF	TGTGCCAGCAGTCAAACAGGCTCACTCATGAACACTGAAGCTTTCTTT
TRBV29-1	few	TRBJ2-3	TRBD2	CSVDPGTSGTDTQYF	TGCAGCGTTGACCCCGGGACTAGCGGCACAGATACGCAGTATTTT
TRBV3-1	NA	TRBJ2-7	NA	CASSRNNEQYF	TGTGCCAGCAGCCGTAATAACGAGCAGTACTTC
TRBV20-1	NA	TRBJ1-2	TRBD1	CSVKGTGAGYTF	TGCAGTGTTAAAGGGACAGGGGCTGGCTACACCTTC
TRBV20-1	few	TRBJ1-1	NA	CSARDRGTDTEAFF	TGCAGTGCTAGAGATAGAGGGACGGACACTGAAGCTTTCTTT
TRBV6-5	NA	TRBJ2-5	TRBD2	CASSYPSLAGGHQETQYF	TGTGCCAGCAGTTACCCCTCACTAGCGGGGGGGCACCAAGAGACCCAGTACTTC
TRBV20-1	NA	TRBJ2-1	NA	CSARRKQLSSYNEQFF	TGCAGTGCTAGGAGAAAGCAACTTAGCTCCTACAATGAGCAGTTCTTC
TRBV28	many	TRBJ2-1	NA	CASSFKGPGIYNEQFF	TGTGCCAGCAGTTTTAAAGGGCCGGGGATCTACAATGAGCAGTTCTTC
TRBV12-3/TRBV12-4	many	TRBJ1-6	TRBD1	CASSFVAGGGNNSPLHF	TGTGCCAGCAGTTTCGTGGCAGGGGGCGGGAATAATTCACCCCTCCACTTT
TRBV4-1	once	TRBJ2-1	TRBD2	CASSQRGTSGYYNEQFF	TGCGCCAGCAGCCAACGGGGGACTAGCGGGTACTACAATGAGCAGTTCTTC
TRBV11-3	NA	TRBJ1-5	NA	CASSSVSVSNQPQHF	TGTGCCAGCAGCTCCGTTTCAGTCAGCAATCAGCCCCAGCATTTT
TRBV12-3/TRBV12-4	many	TRBJ2-1	NA	CASRGHEQFF	TGTGCCAGCAGAGGGCATGAGCAGTTCTTC
TRBV25-1	few	TRBJ2-1	NA	CASSDKGRASGNEQFF	TGTGCCAGCAGTGATAAGGGACGGGCGAGTGGGAATGAGCAGTTCTTC
TRBV11-2	few	TRBJ1-1	NA	CASSAQGLEAFF	TGTGCCAGCAGCGCTCAGGGGCTTGAAGCTTTCTTT
TRBV7-2	NA	TRBJ2-1	NA	CASSLGGRVLTNEQFF	TGTGCCAGCAGCTTAGGGGGGCGAGTTCTGACGAATGAGCAGTTCTTC
TRBV20-1	few	TRBJ1-2	NA	CSASWQPNYGYTF	TGCAGTGCTAGTTGGCAACCTAACTATGGCTACACCTTC
TRBV7-9	few	TRBJ2-5	TRBD1	CASSSRLLTGGQETQYF	TGTGCCAGCAGCTCCCGCCTACTGACAGGGGGCCAAGAGACCCAGTACTTC
TRBV7-9	many	TRBJ1-3	NA	CASSLEVWDTSSGNTIYF	TGTGCCAGCAGTTTAGAGGTTTGGGACACCAGCTCTGGAAACACCATATATTTT
TRBV5-5	few	TRBJ1-4	NA	CASSLGGGEKLFF	TGTGCCAGCAGCTTGGGGGGCGGGGAAAAACTGTTTTTT
TRBV7-2	few	TRBJ2-2	NA	CASSLGTYTGELFF	TGCGCCAGCAGCTTGGGGACCTACACCGGGGAGCTGTTTTTT
TRBV29-1	few	TRBJ1-1	TRBD1	CSVESGQGTEAFF	TGCAGCGTTGAAAGTGGACAGGGCACTGAAGCTTTCTTT
TRBV14	many	TRBJ2-5	TRBD1	CASSRTGEETQYF	TGTGCCAGCAGCAGGACAGGGGAAGAGACCCAGTACTTC
TRBV6-5	few	TRBJ2-7	NA	CASSYLPRAYEQYF	TGTGCCAGCAGTTACCTACCGAGAGCCTACGAGCAGTACTTC
TRBV19	NA	TRBJ2-7	TRBD2	CASMGRDAYEQYF	TGTGCCAGTATGGGGAGGGACGCCTACGAGCAGTACTTC
TRBV20-1	many	TRBJ2-5	NA	CSASQLRETQYF	TGCAGTGCCTCGCAGCTCAGGGAGACCCAGTACTTC
TRBV20-1	many	TRBJ2-3	NA	CSAHKEDTQYF	TGCAGTGCGCACAAGGAGGATACGCAGTATTTT
TRBV20-1	NA	TRBJ1-6	NA	CSAREGSYNSPLHF	TGCAGTGCTAGAGAAGGCTCCTATAATTCACCCCTCCACTTT
TRBV12-3/TRBV12-4	few	TRBJ2-7	TRBD2	CASRTSSEQYF	TGTGCCAGCCGGACTAGCAGCGAGCAGTACTTC
TRBV29-1	many	TRBJ2-7	NA	CSVEQGARGQYF	TGCAGCGTTGAACAAGGCGCCCGGGGGCAGTACTTC
TRBV6-5	many	TRBJ2-1	NA	CASSYSLGYSYNEQFF	TGTGCCAGCAGTTACTCATTAGGGTACTCCTACAATGAGCAGTTCTTC
TRBV12-3/TRBV12-4	few	TRBJ2-1	NA	CASSKGRLGYNEQFF	TGTGCCAGCAGTAAGGGGCGTCTTGGATACAATGAGCAGTTCTTC
TRBV20-1	NA	TRBJ1-5	TRBD1	CSANGQGNQPQHF	TGCAGTGCCAACGGACAGGGGAATCAGCCCCAGCATTTT
TRBV7-2	NA	TRBJ2-1	TRBD2	CASSLRLPGLAGRNEQFF	TGTGCCAGCAGCTTGCGATTACCGGGACTAGCGGGGCGGAATGAGCAGTTCTTC
TRBV5-6	NA	TRBJ1-1	TRBD1	CASSLEDRATEAFF	TGTGCCAGCAGCTTGGAGGACAGGGCGACTGAAGCTTTCTTT
TRBV28	NA	TRBJ2-5	NA	CASSLSAVYQETQYF	TGTGCCAGCAGTTTATCGGCCGTGTACCAAGAGACCCAGTACTTC
TRBV12-3/TRBV12-4	few	TRBJ2-5	NA	CASTWQGVKASGTGTQYF	TGTGCCAGCACGTGGCAGGGGGTAAAGGCTAGCGGTACTGGGACCCAGTACTTC
TRBV4-3	NA	TRBJ2-2	NA	CASSQQGGGELFF	TGCGCCAGCAGCCAACAGGGAGGCGGGGAGCTGTTTTTT
TRBV10-3	NA	TRBJ2-5	TRBD2	CAIKDSGVQETQYF	TGTGCCATCAAGGATAGCGGGGTCCAAGAGACCCAGTACTTC
TRBV12-3/TRBV12-4	many	TRBJ1-1	NA	CASSLKNTEAFF	TGTGCCAGCAGTTTGAAGAACACTGAAGCTTTCTTT
TRBV4-3	many	TRBJ2-7	NA	CASSPGPSYEQYF	TGTGCCAGCTCACCAGGGCCCTCCTACGAGCAGTACTTC
TRBV3-1	many	TRBJ2-3	NA	CASSQGLSTDTQYF	TGTGCCAGCAGCCAAGGCCTGTCCACAGATACGCAGTATTTT
TRBV20-1	few	TRBJ2-5	TRBD1	CSARDRGLGETQYF	TGCAGTGCTAGGGACAGGGGGTTGGGAGAGACCCAGTACTTC
TRBV27	few	TRBJ2-2	TRBD1	CASVSSNRGLNTGELFF	TGTGCCAGTGTTTCCTCAAACAGGGGGCTCAACACCGGGGAGCTGTTTTTT
TRBV20-1	NA	TRBJ1-4	NA	CSVRAWEKLFF	TGCAGTGTCAGGGCGTGGGAAAAACTGTTTTTT
TRBV12-3/TRBV12-4	few	TRBJ1-4	NA	CASSQHFPADEKLFF	TGTGCCAGCAGTCAGCACTTTCCGGCGGATGAAAAACTGTTTTTT
TRBV6-1	NA	TRBJ2-1	NA	CASSEWGDNEQFF	TGTGCCAGCAGTGAATGGGGAGACAATGAGCAGTTCTTC
TRBV20-1	few	TRBJ2-1	NA	CSARGAVSYNEQFF	TGCAGTGCTAGAGGGGCAGTTTCCTACAATGAGCAGTTCTTC
TRBV12-3/TRBV12-4	few	TRBJ2-7	NA	CASRRGGIGTSSYEQYF	TGTGCCAGCAGGAGGGGGGGCATCGGTACATCTTCCTACGAGCAGTACTTC
TRBV6-1	few	TRBJ1-1	NA	CASSKEGSVGYTEAFF	TGTGCCAGCAGCAAAGAAGGGTCGGTCGGGTACACTGAAGCTTTCTTT
TRBV29-1	many	TRBJ2-7	NA	CSVHFLGEQYF	TGCAGCGTACACTTCTTGGGGGAGCAGTACTTC
TRBV7-6	once	TRBJ2-1	NA	CASSLAMVWGGNEQFF	TGTGCCAGCAGCTTAGCCATGGTGTGGGGTGGGAATGAGCAGTTCTTC